The rows below give T cell receptor beta chains drawn from one sample of a study of blood T cell repertoires in COVID-19. Repertoires were generated with immunoSEQ multiplex PCR, while TCRdb's copy carries only in-frame clones and drops some. The sample records around 220,000 clones, around 88% being singletons. Sequenced input: PBMCs or T cells enriched from blood (not recorded which). The receptors were sampled from a woman between 50 and 59 years old with acute COVID-19. The CDR3 runs from the conserved cysteine through the conserved F or W. Size is stated for part of the rows, as once, few or many counts, or as a class when the clone is expanded.

>-|TRBJ1-1|TRBV5-1
CASSSGTGMNTEAFF
>once|TRBJ1-5|TRBV6-6
CASTPRVSSSNQPQHF
>-|TRBJ1-2|TRBV28
CASSFRDRGLANYGYTF
>-|TRBJ2-1|TRBV3-1/TRBV3-2
CASSQGLPEDFNNEQFF
>-|TRBJ2-7|TRBV28
CASSLVGSGYEQYF
>-|TRBJ1-4|TRBV6-5
CASSPGGVREKLFF
>-|TRBJ1-3|TRBV28
CASTVRASGNTIYF
>few|TRBJ1-6|TRBV6-1
CASSERGQNNSPLHF
>-|TRBJ2-1|TRBV6-2/TRBV6-3
CASGRITGGNEQFF
>-|TRBJ2-3|TRBV5-1
CASSLPPGSGRAADTQYF
>-|TRBJ2-5|TRBV5-4
CASSLSGGRETQYF
>-|TRBJ1-2|TRBV9
CASSVETGGRYGYTF
>-|TRBJ2-5|TRBV5-8
CASSLDRAQETQYF
>-|TRBJ1-1|TRBV6-4
CASSDQMNTEAFF
>-|TRBJ1-2|TRBV15
CATSREAGGRGYTF
>-|TRBJ2-2|TRBV7-9
CASSYRRGSNTGELFF
>-|TRBJ2-2|TRBV4-2
CASSQSFVELFF
>once|TRBJ1-2|TRBV19
CASMGQGGGYTF
>once|TRBJ1-3|TRBV18
CASSPLFGNTIYF
>-|TRBJ1-1|TRBV12-3/TRBV12-4
CASSPGFTEAFF
>-|TRBJ2-7|TRBV27
CASSFSSAASYEQYF
>-|TRBJ1-5|TRBV12-5
CASGLKNRGNSNQPQHF